The 15 T cell receptor beta chains presented below share a single source sample, sequenced in a study of identical twins. In TCRdb, the 5' RACE reads were re-called with MiXCR into one record per CDR3 protein. Among roughly 1.6 million distinct CDR3 sequences, about 31% were seen once, and the ten largest hold about 0.27%. What was sequenced was cord blood. The receptor set was obtained from a newborn girl in good health.

This clonotype has a handful of counts. The V call is TRBV25-1, the J call TRBJ2-5; 12 nucleotides agree with TRBD1. Trimming cost V 3 bases and J 5 bases; bases outside gene matches: 7. Germline values: CDR1 MGHDK, CDR2 SYGVNS. This CDR3 is 16 amino acids long. The CDR3 is CASSDRGQGARETQYF. CDR3 in DNA: TGTGCCAGCAGTGATAGGGGACAGGGGGCTCGTGAGACCCAGTACTTC.

In its sample, this clonotype was seen a few times. The chain carries TRBV2 and TRBJ1-1, with a possible D match to TRBD1 (5 bases). The CDR3 length is 13 residues. Germline CDR1 reads SNHLY; CDR2 reads FYNNEI. Deletions cut 7 bases from V and 5 bases from J, with 14 bases between. This CDR3 is CASIWAGRTEAFF. CDR3 nucleotides: TGTGCCAGCATTTGGGCAGGGCGAACTGAAGCTTTCTTT.

This chain uses TRBV27 with TRBJ1-5; a possible D gene is TRBD1 (6 bases). Looked up from germline, CDR1 is MNHEY and CDR2 is SMNVEV (reference sequence). The ends were cut back, 5 bases at V and 4 bases at J, with 12 bases in the middle. This CDR3 region has 14 residues. The DNA for the CDR3 is TGTGCCAGCAGTCTCAACAGGGTAAATCAGCCCCAGCATTTT. This sequence encodes CASSLNRVNQPQHF.

The count of this clonotype is one. This chain joins TRBV28 and TRBJ2-1; 10 nucleotides line up with TRBD2. V was clipped by 5 bases and J by 4 bases; unmatched bases: 8. The CDR3 has 16 residues. Germline V CDR1 and CDR2: MDHEN, SYDVKM. The CDR3 spells CASSIRTSGPYNEQFF. In nucleotides, the CDR3 is TGTGCCAGCAGTATACGGACTAGCGGCCCTTACAATGAGCAGTTCTTC. Supplemented by reference TRBV28 and TRBJ2-1, the full variable domain reads DVKVTQSSRYLVKRTGEKVFLECVQDMDHENMFWYRQDPGLGLRLIYFSYDVKMKEKGDIPEGYSVSREKKERFSLILESASTNQTSMYLCASSIRTSGPYNEQFFGPGTRLTVL.

The chain links TRBV5-1 to TRBJ2-4; 10 nucleotides line up with TRBD2. This CDR3 is built from 17 residues. Losses at the gene ends were 4 bases for V and 1 base for J; bases not matched to a gene: 8. Per the germline V gene, CDR1 is SGHRS and CDR2 is YFSETQ. CDR3 amino acids: CASSLPSGRGAKNIQYF. CDR3 DNA sequence: TGCGCCAGCAGCCTCCCGAGCGGGAGGGGGGCCAAAAACATTCAGTACTTC.

The chain couples TRBV12-3 or TRBV12-4 to TRBJ2-7; 10 positions match TRBD2. The CDR3 sequence is 15 residues long. V was pared by 3 bases and J by 1 base, with 3 bases of the junction left unmatched. CDR3 loop: CASSFLTSGSYEQYF. The CDR3, as DNA: TGTGCCAGCAGTTTTCTGACTAGCGGGTCCTACGAGCAGTACTTC.

As concerns this clonotype: Being one base from a much bigger clone, this may be a read error. The V call is TRBV6-1, the J call TRBJ2-7; unclear D gene. CDR1 and CDR2 from the germline V gene are MNHNS and SASEGT. The CDR3 sequence is 13 residues long. CDR3 sequence (DNA): TGTGCCAACAGTGAAGCGAGCTCCTACGAGCAGTACTTC. This encodes CANSEASSYEQYF.

This clonotype has at least ten counts. V and J are TRBV4-2 and TRBJ2-5, with no clear D. The germline V and J ends were trimmed by 1 base and 0 bases, with 9 bases remaining between them. This CDR3 spans 15 amino acids. Per germline, CDR1 LGHNA and CDR2 YNFKEQ. The CDR3 DNA follows: TGTGCCAGCAGCCAAGGTAGCAGATACCAAGAGACCCAGTACTTC. Translating it yields CASSQGSRYQETQYF.

This clonotype has ten or more counts. The V call is TRBV20-1, the J call TRBJ2-3; the D is unclear. CDR1 and CDR2 from the germline V gene are DFQATT and SNEGSKA (reference sequence). This CDR3 has 12 amino acids. Trimming pared 2 bases from V and 6 bases from J, leaving 9 bases between. The CDR3 loop reads CSARPHGDTQYF. The CDR3 nucleotides are TGCAGTGCTAGACCACATGGGGATACGCAGTATTTT.

This clonotype was seen a handful of times. This chain joins TRBV10-3 and TRBJ2-5, with D unresolved. Germline CDR1 ENHRY, CDR2 SYGVKD. The CDR3 covers 13 residues. The ends were cut back, 6 bases at V and 1 base at J, with 9 bases in the middle. The CDR3 spells CAISYGTQETQYF. CDR3 nucleotide sequence: TGTGCCATCAGCTACGGTACCCAAGAGACCCAGTACTTC.

This clonotype came up a few times. The chain recombines TRBV20-1 with TRBJ2-1; TRBD2 is a possible D gene (6 bases). Germline CDR1 DFQATT, CDR2 SNEGSKA (reference sequence). The CDR3 runs to 14 residues. Trimming shortened V by 5 bases and J by 10 bases, and 21 bases separated the two germline ends. The CDR3 DNA sequence: TGCAGTGCTGTTACCGGGACTCCTCCTGGAGAGCAGTTCTTC. It translates to CSAVTGTPPGEQFF.

The chain has TRBV27 and TRBJ2-7, with a weak D call TRBD1 (7 bases). This CDR3 is 17 amino acids long. Germline CDR1 is MNHEY and CDR2 is SMNVEV (reference sequence). Between the trimmed V and J ends, which lost 4 bases and 7 bases, there was a span of 26 bases. This CDR3 reads CASSSYAGGFAYNEQYF. The CDR3 nucleotides are TGTGCCAGCAGTTCCTACGCAGGGGGGTTTGCTTACAATGAGCAGTACTTC.

The gene calls are TRBV20-1 and TRBJ1-2; TRBD1 matches 7 bases. Trimming took 2 bases from V and 8 from J; bases not matched to a gene: 8. The CDR3 has 13 amino acids. CDR1 is DFQATT, CDR2 SNEGSKA, per germline (reference sequence). CDR3: CSARPTGERGYTF. CDR3 nucleotides: TGCAGTGCTAGACCTACAGGGGAGAGGGGCTACACCTTC.

In its sample, this clonotype was seen a few times. This sequence joins TRBV6-1 and TRBJ1-2; D is unclear. Germline V gene sequence: CDR1 MNHNS, CDR2 SASEGT. The CDR3 consists of 15 residues. V lost 6 bases to trimming and J lost 0 bases, with 14 bases between them. The CDR3 coding sequence is TGTGCCAGCAGGCCTCTAGGACGGTCTAACTATGGCTACACCTTC. Translating it yields CASRPLGRSNYGYTF.

V and J are TRBV29-1 and TRBJ2-1, with TRBD2 identical over 9 bases. This CDR3 spans 15 amino acids. Trimming cost V 2 bases and J 8 bases; bases outside gene matches: 10. Germline lookup yields CDR1 SQVTM and CDR2 ANQGSEA. The CDR3 spells CSVERSGSIGDEQFF. The CDR3 coding sequence is TGCAGCGTTGAACGTAGCGGGAGTATCGGGGATGAGCAGTTCTTC.